These 24 T cell receptor beta chains share one sample of origin, sequenced in a study of blood T cell repertoires in COVID-19. The method was immunoSEQ multiplex PCR; TCRdb's version includes in-frame clones alone and lacks a portion of them. The sample gives some 78,000 clones, roughly 89% of which show up once; over 4% is in the top ten. The sequencing sample was made of peripheral blood. These receptors came from a woman older than 75 with active or convalescent COVID-19.

V is TRBV20-1 and J is TRBJ1-2; perhaps TRBD1 as D (5 bases). This CDR3 is built from 14 residues. The V gene lost 3 bases and the J gene lost 2 bases, with 13 bases spanning the gap. Per the germline V gene, CDR1 is DFQATT and CDR2 is SNEGSKA (reference sequence). As DNA, the CDR3 is TGCAGTGCTAGTAGGGGTCCTTCGAACTATGGCTACACCTTC. Protein sequence: CSASRGPSNYGYTF.

The genes are TRBV6-5 and TRBJ1-6; TRBD1 matches 7 bases. Germline trimming cut 9 bases from V and 6 bases from J; bases unmatched to any gene: 5. The CDR3 runs 13 residues. The germline V gene has CDR1 MNHEY and CDR2 SVGAGI. The DNA of the CDR3 is TGTGCCAGGGACAGGTTGGGTAATTCACCCCTCCACTTT. Translated: CARDRLGNSPLHF.

This clone has a single count. This chain connects TRBV5-4 to TRBJ1-4; perhaps TRBD1 as D (5 bases). Germline V lookup: CDR1 SGHNT, CDR2 YYREEE (reference sequence). The CDR3 contains 15 residues. The V end lost 2 bases, the J end lost 1 base, and 9 bases lay between the germline ends. The CDR3 loop reads CASSFMGGTNEKLFF. The CDR3 region has the DNA TGTGCCAGCAGCTTCATGGGGGGAACTAATGAAAAACTGTTTTTT.

The chain carries TRBV5-6 and TRBJ2-1, with 9 bases lining up with TRBD1. The CDR3 extends over 15 amino acids. CDR1 and CDR2 (germline): SGHDT, YYEEEE. The ends lost 0 bases at V and 4 bases at J; junction bases unmatched: 2. CDR3 nucleotides: TGTGCCAGCAGCTTGGCCGGACAGGGGTACAATGAGCAGTTCTTC. This translates into CASSLAGQGYNEQFF.

The gene calls are TRBV7-9 and TRBJ2-1; 7 bases are a match to TRBD2. V trimming: 2 bases; J trimming: 5 bases; junction bases outside the gene matches: 9. The CDR3 covers 16 residues. CDR1 and CDR2 from the germline V gene are SEHNR and FQNEAQ (reference sequence). DNA for the CDR3: TGTGCCAGCAGCTTACCTTTGAGCGGGACTAACAATGAGCAGTTCTTC. Translated, it gives CASSLPLSGTNNEQFF.

The chain carries TRBV6-5 and TRBJ2-1, with 7 bases matching TRBD2. In germline, CDR1 is MNHEY, CDR2 SVGAGI. With 7 bases clipped from V and 4 bases from J, the junction kept 10 bases outside the gene matches. The length of the CDR3 is 15 residues. Written as DNA, the CDR3 is TGTGCCAGCACCCTTTTCAGCGGGACTTACAATGAGCAGTTCTTC. Translation: CASTLFSGTYNEQFF.

The chain is built from TRBV28 and TRBJ1-6; 9 bases map to TRBD1. The J segment lost 4 bases and the V segment lost 6 bases, leaving 4 bases of the junction unmatched. Germline assignment: CDR1 MDHEN and CDR2 SYDVKM. This CDR3 spans 15 amino acids. In DNA, the CDR3 is TGTGCCAGCAGGGGACAGGGCAGATATAATTCACCCCTCCACTTT. This sequence encodes CASRGQGRYNSPLHF.

CDR3 nucleotide sequence: TGTGCCAGTAGTCTCCAGGGAATGCGAGAGACCCAGTACTTC. Amino acids: CASSLQGMRETQYF. This chain connects TRBV19 to TRBJ2-5, with D tentatively TRBD1 (5 bases). Germline V gives CDR1 LNHDA, CDR2 SQIVND (reference sequence). The CDR3 extends over 14 amino acids. With 5 bases removed from V and 4 bases from J, the gap between germline ends came to 14 bases.

The chain has TRBV25-1 and TRBJ2-1; 7 nucleotides match TRBD2. V trimming: 5 bases; J trimming: 4 bases; junction bases outside the gene matches: 5. Germline CDR1 reads MGHDK; CDR2 reads SYGVNS. This CDR3 comprises 14 residues. The CDR3 here is CASSWGGIYNEQFF. CDR3 coding DNA: TGTGCCAGCAGTTGGGGAGGGATTTACAATGAGCAGTTCTTC. The full variable domain, its missing parts supplied by reference TRBV25-1 and TRBJ2-1, is EADIYQTPRYLVIGTGKKITLECSQTMGHDKMYWYQQDPGMELHLIHYSYGVNSTEKGDLSSESTVSRIRTEHFPLTLESARPSHTSQYLCASSWGGIYNEQFFGPGTRLTVL.

The chain carries TRBV24-1 and TRBJ2-5; D remains unclear. The CDR3 is 11 amino acids. Trimming left V 6 bases short and J 5 bases short, with 6 bases between. CDR1 and CDR2 from the germline V gene are KGHDR and SFDVKD. The CDR3 region is CATSTRETQYF. The CDR3 DNA is TGTGCCACCAGTACGAGGGAGACCCAGTACTTC.

V usage is TRBV18 and J usage is TRBJ1-3; D possibly corresponds to TRBD1 (5 bases). Germline CDR1 reads KGHSH; CDR2 reads LQKENI. The CDR3 is 16 amino acids. The V gene lost 6 bases and the J gene lost 0 bases, with 15 bases spanning the gap. CDR3 protein: CASSPFRQNSGNTIYF. In nucleotides, the CDR3 is TGTGCCAGCTCTCCGTTTAGACAGAACTCTGGAAACACCATATATTTT.

V gene TRBV6-2 or TRBV6-3 combines with J gene TRBJ2-2; TRBD2 is a possible D gene (6 bases). The germline gives CDR1 MNHEY, CDR2 SVGEGT. The CDR3 is 15 amino acids. With 7 bases removed from V and 6 bases from J, the gap between germline ends came to 18 bases. The CDR3 here is CASNPLAPVAGELFF. CDR3 DNA: TGTGCCAGCAACCCACTAGCACCAGTTGCCGGGGAGCTGTTTTTT.

The V and J genes are TRBV30 and TRBJ1-2; 7 bases are a match to TRBD1. CDR1 GTSNPN and CDR2 SVGIG come from the germline V gene (reference sequence). The length of the CDR3 is 13 residues. Trimming at V came to 4 bases and at J to 8 bases, leaving 10 bases not matched to a gene. This chain's CDR3 is CAWTPQQGSGYTF. In nucleotides, the CDR3 is TGTGCCTGGACGCCCCAACAGGGGAGCGGCTACACCTTC.

Notes on this clone: A junction boundary mismatches the germline segment, possibly from a read error. The chain combines TRBV9 with TRBJ1-2, with 8 bases fitting TRBD1. CDR1 and CDR2 (germline): SGDLS, YYNGEE. The CDR3 has 14 amino acids. The CDR3 DNA reads TGTGCCGGCAGCGCAGGGGGCTCTTTGGGTGGCTACACCTTC. This encodes CAGSAGGSLGGYTF.

The chain couples TRBV23-1 to TRBJ1-6; D might be TRBD1 (6 bases). TRBV23-1 is identified as an open reading frame with a role that is uncertain. The CDR3 covers 14 residues. Trimming removed 6 bases from V and 7 bases from J, with 13 bases in between. CDR3 in amino acids: CASSNPDRNSPLHF. As DNA, the CDR3 is TGCGCCAGCAGCAACCCGGACAGAAATTCACCCCTCCACTTT.

The rearrangement joins TRBV18 to TRBJ2-1; D gene uncertain. Germline V gives CDR1 KGHSH, CDR2 LQKENI. The CDR3 is 13 residues long. Trimming pared 1 base from V and 4 bases from J, leaving 5 bases between. In nucleotides, the CDR3 is TGTGCCAGCTCACCACTCTTTTACAATGAGCAGTTCTTC. This sequence encodes CASSPLFYNEQFF.

The CDR3 nucleotides read TGTGCCAGCAGCGTAGGCGGGGGACGGGGGTACGAGCAGTACTTC. Protein sequence: CASSVGGGRGYEQYF. V is TRBV9 and J is TRBJ2-7, with 7 bases identical to TRBD2. The CDR3 has 15 residues. With V trimmed by 0 bases and J by 4 bases, 7 bases remained unmatched. Per the germline V gene, CDR1 is SGDLS and CDR2 is YYNGEE.

The chain combines TRBV5-5 with TRBJ2-7; D is undetermined. CDR3 length equals 14 residues. The germline CDR1 and CDR2 sequences are SGHKS and YYEKEE (reference sequence). V dropped 1 base and J dropped 0 bases, with 8 bases sitting between them. CDR3 DNA: TGTGCCAGCAGCTTGATGTACAGCTCCTACGAGCAGTACTTC. Translation: CASSLMYSSYEQYF.

The V gene is TRBV18, the J gene TRBJ1-5; weak D call: TRBD1 (6 bases). CDR3 length equals 14 residues. From germline, CDR1 is KGHSH and CDR2 LQKENI. V was clipped by 3 bases and J by 5 bases, with 11 bases between them. CDR3 nucleotides: TGTGCCAGCTCACCGGACAGATCCTATCAGCCCCAGCATTTT. This codes for CASSPDRSYQPQHF.

The genes are TRBV6-6 and TRBJ1-1, with D possibly TRBD1 on 6 matching bases. Germline V CDR1 and CDR2: MNHNY, SVGAGI (reference sequence). Trimming shortened V by 0 bases and J by 5 bases, and 13 bases separated the two germline ends. The CDR3 runs to 15 residues. The CDR3 coding sequence is TGTGCCAGCAGTTACTCCACCTCCAGGGGAACTGAAGCTTTCTTT. Translating gives CASSYSTSRGTEAFF.

The chain is built from TRBV5-1 and TRBJ2-7; 7 bases align to TRBD2. CDR1 is SGHRS, CDR2 YFSETQ, per germline. The CDR3 consists of 16 residues. With 0 bases clipped from V and 5 bases from J, the junction kept 11 bases outside the gene matches. The CDR3 bases are TGCGCCAGCAGCTTGGGCGTGGGGGGGACCGGACACGAGCAGTACTTC. Amino acids: CASSLGVGGTGHEQYF.

The rearrangement joins TRBV5-6 to TRBJ2-2; TRBD1 matches 8 bases. Germline loops: CDR1 SGHDT, CDR2 YYEEEE. The CDR3 spans 14 residues. V gave up 4 bases and J gave up 6 bases; unmatched junction bases: 5. In DNA form, the CDR3 reads TGTGCCAGCAGCCAGGGGGCAGGGCCCGGGGAGCTGTTTTTT. Protein sequence: CASSQGAGPGELFF.

This clone was found once. The chain employs TRBV6-2 or TRBV6-3 and TRBJ2-5; maybe TRBD1 (5 bases). CDR1 is MNHEY, CDR2 SVGEGT, per germline. Trimming left V 5 bases short and J 5 bases short, with 12 bases between. The CDR3 loop spans 13 amino acids. This CDR3 reads CASSHQGRETQYF. The CDR3 bases are TGTGCCAGCAGTCACCAGGGTAGGGAGACCCAGTACTTC.

The chain joins TRBV30 to TRBJ1-1; 7 positions match TRBD1. The CDR3 runs 13 residues. The J segment lost 11 bases and the V segment lost 3 bases, leaving 12 bases of the junction unmatched. Germline V gene sequence: CDR1 GTSNPN, CDR2 SVGIG (reference sequence). In DNA, the CDR3 is TGTGCCTGGAGGGAAACAGGGGTCCCCTGGGCTTTCTTT. Translating gives CAWRETGVPWAFF.